A single sample gave rise to the 25 T cell receptor beta chains below, sequenced in a study of Tregs in tolerant kidney transplant recipients. Repertoires were generated with immunoSEQ multiplex PCR, while TCRdb's copy carries only in-frame clones and drops some. The table includes 100,000 or so clones, 93% detected once. Mixed chimerism was transient after nonmyeloablative marrow transplants from related graft donors. The source material was CD4+ T cells from blood (PBMCs), sampled 12 months after the transplant. The source is a human patient who received a combined kidney and bone marrow transplant. Some T cells may be supplied by the graft donor.

V usage is TRBV2 and J usage is TRBJ1-5; 8 positions agree with TRBD1. V was pared by 5 bases and J by 2 bases, with 5 bases of the junction left unmatched. CDR1 and CDR2 (germline): SNHLY, FYNNEI. The CDR3 sequence is 15 residues long. The CDR3 spells CASSKDRAGNQPQHF. CDR3 DNA: TGTGCCAGCAGTAAGGACAGGGCCGGCAATCAGCCCCAGCATTTT. Looking up the rest from reference TRBV2 and TRBJ1-5 gives the full variable domain: EPEVTQTPSHQVTQMGQEVILRCVPISNHLYFYWYRQILGQKVEFLVSFYNNEISEKSEIFDDQFSVERPDGSNFTLKIRSTKLEDSAMYFCASSKDRAGNQPQHFGDGTRLSIL.

The table lists this clone with a count of one. The chain combines TRBV19 with TRBJ2-1; D possibly corresponds to TRBD1 (6 bases). Between the trimmed V and J ends, which lost 8 bases and 8 bases, there was a span of 13 bases. The CDR3 length is 12 residues. Germline V lookup: CDR1 LNHDA, CDR2 SQIVND (reference sequence). As DNA, the CDR3 is TGTGCCAGTCGGCAGGGGTTACATGAGCAGTTCTTC. It codes for CASRQGLHEQFF.

J is TRBJ1-4 and V is TRBV7-2, with D tentatively TRBD1 (6 bases). The V end was cut by 5 bases, the J end by 4 bases, with 11 bases between. Germline CDR1 and CDR2: SGHTA and FQGNSA. The CDR3 length is 14 residues. The CDR3 DNA reads as TGTGCCAGCAGCCGGACAGTGCTTAATGAAAAACTGTTTTTT. It translates to CASSRTVLNEKLFF.

The chain employs TRBV10-3 and TRBJ2-7, with 12 bases fitting TRBD1. The germline V gene has CDR1 ENHRY and CDR2 SYGVKD. The trim removed 8 bases at V and 1 base at J, leaving 12 bases unmatched. The CDR3 loop spans 17 amino acids. CDR3 nucleotide sequence: TGTGCCATCCCCGACCGGGGACAGGGGGCGCGATCCTACGAGCAGTACTTC. This translates into CAIPDRGQGARSYEQYF.

This rearrangement joins TRBV19 to TRBJ1-4, with a weak D call TRBD1 (5 bases). The germline V gene has CDR1 LNHDA and CDR2 SQIVND (reference sequence). CDR3 length: 15 amino acids. V gave up 5 bases and J gave up 6 bases, with 16 bases separating them. Here the CDR3 DNA reads TGTGCCAGTAGTCTGGGGGGGGTCGCGCATGAAAAACTGTTTTTT. Translating gives CASSLGGVAHEKLFF.

A word on this clone: The sample contains more than one DNA sequence encoding this CDR3. V gene TRBV5-1 combines with J gene TRBJ1-2; 7 bases line up with TRBD1. Germline loops: CDR1 SGHRS, CDR2 YFSETQ. This CDR3 region has 15 residues. The V segment lost 3 bases and the J segment 0 bases; nucleotides outside the gene matches: 5. In nucleotides, the CDR3 is TGCGCCAGCAGCTATAGGGACAGAACTAACTATGGCTACACCTTC. Its protein product is CASSYRDRTNYGYTF.

The rearrangement joins TRBV4-1 to TRBJ2-1, with 7 bases identical to TRBD2. Germline V gives CDR1 MGHRA, CDR2 YSYEKL. The CDR3 extends over 16 amino acids. Trimming cost V 1 base and J 6 bases; bases outside gene matches: 9. The CDR3 DNA is TGCGCCAGCAGCCAAGGACCCGGGACTACTCGCAATGAGCAGTTCTTC. Protein sequence: CASSQGPGTTRNEQFF.

This sequence joins TRBV5-1 and TRBJ2-7; 9 bases are shared with TRBD1. The CDR3 is 16 amino acids. After removal of 2 bases from V and 1 base from J, the junction contained 7 bases not matched to a gene. Germline V gives CDR1 SGHRS, CDR2 YFSETQ. DNA for the CDR3: TGCGCCAGCAGCTTCAATGGACAGGGGAATTCCTACGAGCAGTACTTC. Amino acid sequence: CASSFNGQGNSYEQYF.

The J gene is TRBJ2-7, the V gene TRBV19; 9 nucleotides line up with TRBD1. The CDR3 is 15 amino acids. V gave up 5 bases and J gave up 1 base; unmatched junction bases: 6. The germline CDR1 and CDR2 sequences are LNHDA and SQIVND (reference sequence). In DNA, the CDR3 is TGTGCCAGTAGTCGCGGACAGGGGTTTTCCTACGAGCAGTACTTC. Its protein product is CASSRGQGFSYEQYF.

V gene TRBV2 combines with J gene TRBJ2-5; 9 bases are shared with TRBD2. With V trimmed by 4 bases and J by 5 bases, 8 bases remained unmatched. This CDR3 region has 15 residues. From germline, CDR1 is SNHLY and CDR2 FYNNEI. The DNA for the CDR3 is TGTGCCAGCAGTGTCCGACTAGCGGTGTTGGAGACCCAGTACTTC. Translating it yields CASSVRLAVLETQYF.

This clone has just a few counts. V and J are TRBV2 and TRBJ2-7; 9 positions match TRBD2. V lost 2 bases, J lost 1 base, and 6 bases stayed unmatched. Per the germline V gene, CDR1 is SNHLY and CDR2 is FYNNEI. The length of the CDR3 is 16 residues. CDR3 amino acids: CASSEPRLAESYEQYF. CDR3 in DNA: TGTGCCAGCAGTGAACCCCGACTAGCGGAGTCCTACGAGCAGTACTTC.

The V call is TRBV6-6, the J call TRBJ2-2; TRBD2 matches 13 bases. This CDR3 comprises 15 residues. Trimming at V came to 5 bases and at J to 5 bases, leaving 2 bases not matched to a gene. Germline V gives CDR1 MNHNY, CDR2 SVGAGI (reference sequence). CDR3 sequence reads: CASSEGLAGTGELFF. Written as DNA, the CDR3 is TGTGCCAGCAGTGAGGGACTAGCGGGAACCGGGGAGCTGTTTTTT.

This chain links TRBV30 with TRBJ2-5; D remains ambiguous. The closer fit of TRBJ2-7 to the DNA end suggests the J call may be wrong. The CDR3 covers 15 residues. The germline CDR1 and CDR2 sequences are GTSNPN and SVGIG (reference sequence). In DNA, the CDR3 is TGTGCCTGGAGGGGCCGGTGGTGGGCCTCCTACGAGCAGTACTTC. Amino acids: CAWRGRWWASYEQYF.

This clone was recorded a few times. The chain recombines TRBV6-1 with TRBJ1-2; 10 bases agree with TRBD1. The germline V gene encodes CDR1 MNHNS and CDR2 SASEGT. The CDR3 spans 13 residues. Trimming took 3 bases from V and 7 from J; bases not matched to a gene: 2. CDR3 nucleotide sequence: TGTGCCAGCAGTGAGAGGGACAGGGGTGGCTACACCTTC. Protein sequence: CASSERDRGGYTF.

This clone is a singleton in its sample. This sequence joins TRBV4-3 and TRBJ1-1; possibly TRBD1 for D (5 bases). In germline, CDR1 is LGHNA, CDR2 YSLEER. The CDR3 spans 16 residues. V was clipped by 2 bases and J by 3 bases, with 16 bases between them. The CDR3 DNA reads TGCGCCAGCAGCCAATTCTGGAAGGGGTTTTACACTGAAGCTTTCTTT. As protein: CASSQFWKGFYTEAFF.

The J gene is TRBJ1-2, the V gene TRBV7-2; 9 bases fit TRBD1. Germline V lookup: CDR1 SGHTA, CDR2 FQGNSA. The CDR3 extends over 14 amino acids. Losses at the gene ends were 5 bases for V and 8 bases for J; bases not matched to a gene: 9. Written as DNA, the CDR3 is TGTGCCAGCAGCCATAACAGGGGGCGGGGAGGCTACACCTTC. Its protein product is CASSHNRGRGGYTF.

The J gene is TRBJ2-3, the V gene TRBV7-9; 8 nucleotides line up with TRBD2. V lost 7 bases and J lost 4; bases outside the gene matches: 10. Germline V gives CDR1 SEHNR, CDR2 FQNEAQ (reference sequence). The length of the CDR3 is 15 residues. CDR3 in DNA: TGTGCCAGCAACGAACCGGGACTAGTATCAGATACGCAGTATTTT. Protein: CASNEPGLVSDTQYF.

The V call is TRBV27, the J call TRBJ1-1; 7 bases align to TRBD1. Looked up from germline, CDR1 is MNHEY and CDR2 is SMNVEV (reference sequence). Trimming cost V 7 bases and J 1 base; bases outside gene matches: 9. The CDR3 is 15 residues long. CDR3 in DNA: TGTGCCAGCATCCCGTTGACAGGGACGAACACTGAAGCTTTCTTT. This translates into CASIPLTGTNTEAFF.

V usage is TRBV7-2 and J usage is TRBJ2-7; 9 nucleotides align to TRBD1. The V and J ends lost 0 bases and 0 bases, in that order; junction bases with no gene match: 18. Germline V gives CDR1 SGHTA, CDR2 FQGNSA. The CDR3 is made up of 21 amino acids. The CDR3 is CASSLAVDHRDRALSSYEQYF. The CDR3 DNA follows: TGTGCCAGCAGCTTAGCGGTGGATCACCGGGACAGGGCCCTGAGCTCCTACGAGCAGTACTTC.

The V and J genes are TRBV18 and TRBJ2-3; 7 bases line up with TRBD1. Germline values: CDR1 KGHSH, CDR2 LQKENI. The CDR3 totals 14 residues. J gave up 6 bases and V 4 bases, and 7 bases lay outside the gene matches. The CDR3 coding sequence is TGTGCCAGCTCACAATCTTTAGGGGGCGATACGCAGTATTTT. This gives the protein CASSQSLGGDTQYF.

The chain combines TRBV6-5 with TRBJ2-7; 9 bases are shared with TRBD1. The CDR3 has 14 amino acids. V was clipped by 10 bases and J by 3 bases; unmatched bases: 10. Germline V gene lookup returns CDR1 MNHEY and CDR2 SVGAGI. This chain's CDR3 is CATRDDRGNYEQYF. In DNA, the CDR3 is TGTGCCACCCGTGATGACAGGGGGAACTACGAGCAGTACTTC.

The rearrangement uses TRBV6-1 and TRBJ1-2; D not resolved. The CDR3 runs 15 residues. V was clipped by 6 bases and J by 7 bases, with 21 bases between them. The germline CDR1 and CDR2 sequences are MNHNS and SASEGT. CDR3 DNA sequence: TGTGCCAGCAGCGAGGGATCAGCGCGCTGGGGTGGCTACACCTTC. Translation gives CASSEGSARWGGYTF.

The chain joins TRBV5-1 to TRBJ2-5; 11 bases agree with TRBD2. This CDR3 has 14 amino acids. CDR1 is SGHRS, CDR2 YFSETQ, per germline. J was trimmed by 6 bases and V by 1 base; bases with no gene match: 2. CDR3 DNA sequence: TGCGCCAGCAGCTTGACTAGCGGGAGCAAGACCCAGTACTTC. Residues: CASSLTSGSKTQYF.

This chain uses TRBV5-1 with TRBJ2-1; 9 nucleotides line up with TRBD2. The V gene's germline CDR1 is SGHRS and CDR2 YFSETQ. V dropped 6 bases and J dropped 7; count of bases not matched to a gene: 5. The CDR3 totals 13 residues. In nucleotides, the CDR3 is TGCGCCAGCATGGCTAGCGGGACGAATGAGCAGTTCTTC. This translates into CASMASGTNEQFF. The complete variable domain, with remaining parts taken from reference TRBV5-1 and TRBJ2-1, reads KAGVTQTPRYLIKTRGQQVTLSCSPISGHRSVSWYQQTPGQGLQFLFEYFSETQRNKGNFPGRFSGRQFSNSRSEMNVSTLELGDSALYLCASMASGTNEQFFGPGTRLTVL.

The chain recombines TRBV7-9 with TRBJ2-5; 14 nucleotides match TRBD2. V was clipped by 3 bases and J by 5 bases; unmatched bases: 2. CDR3 length: 15 amino acids. Germline CDR1 is SEHNR and CDR2 is FQNEAQ (reference sequence). In DNA, the CDR3 is TGTGCCAGCAGCTTGGGACTAGCGGGAGTGGAGACCCAGTACTTC. This sequence encodes CASSLGLAGVETQYF.